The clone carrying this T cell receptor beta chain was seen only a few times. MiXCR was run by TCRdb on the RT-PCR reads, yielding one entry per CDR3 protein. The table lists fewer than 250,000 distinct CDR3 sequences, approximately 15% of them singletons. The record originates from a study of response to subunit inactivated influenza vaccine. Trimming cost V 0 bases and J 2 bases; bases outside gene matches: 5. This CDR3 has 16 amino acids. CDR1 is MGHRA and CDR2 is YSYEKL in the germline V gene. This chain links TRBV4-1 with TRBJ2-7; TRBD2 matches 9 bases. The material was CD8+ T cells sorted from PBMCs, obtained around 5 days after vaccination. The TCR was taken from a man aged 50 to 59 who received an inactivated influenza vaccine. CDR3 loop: CASSQDPSGATYEQYF. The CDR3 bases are TGCGCCAGCAGCCAAGATCCTAGCGGGGCGACCTACGAGCAGTACTTC.